These 24 T cell receptor beta chains were all obtained from the same sample, sequenced in a study of blood T cell repertoires in COVID-19. TCRdb keeps only in-frame clones here, not all; method: immunoSEQ multiplex PCR. The repertoire holds a few hundred thousand clones, with about 88% as singletons. The specimen was peripheral blood. Receptor source: a woman aged 60-75 years with COVID-19, enrolled during active disease.

V and J are TRBV7-8 and TRBJ1-1; 11 bases match TRBD1. The ends lost 5 bases at V and 0 bases at J; junction bases unmatched: 2. The germline CDR1 and CDR2 sequences are SGHVS and FQNEAQ. The CDR3 totals 15 residues. DNA for the CDR3: TGTGCCAGCAGCCCGGGACAGGGGGTGAACACTGAAGCTTTCTTT. It translates to CASSPGQGVNTEAFF.

This clone was observed a single time. This chain connects TRBV6-5 to TRBJ2-1; 7 nucleotides line up with TRBD1. With 4 bases clipped from V and 7 bases from J, the junction kept 7 bases outside the gene matches. Germline loops: CDR1 MNHEY, CDR2 SVGAGI. This CDR3 region has 14 residues. CDR3 sequence: CASSSTGFGNEQFF. Here the CDR3 DNA reads TGTGCCAGCAGTTCGACAGGGTTTGGGAATGAGCAGTTCTTC.

As for this clone: One end of the junction varies from germline; a read error may be responsible. The chain is built from TRBV30 and TRBJ1-5; no clear D gene. The CDR3 has 13 amino acids. In germline, CDR1 is GTSNPN, CDR2 SVGIG (reference sequence). CDR3 residues: CASSTRDNQPQHF. In DNA, the CDR3 is TGTGCCTCGAGTACTCGGGACAATCAGCCCCAGCATTTT.

The chain combines TRBV10-3 with TRBJ2-2; the D gene is possibly TRBD1 (5 bases). Germline V lookup: CDR1 ENHRY, CDR2 SYGVKD. The length of the CDR3 is 20 residues. Trimming left V 0 bases short and J 0 bases short, with 20 bases between. The CDR3 DNA is TGTGCCATCAGTGAGTCGAGAGGACAAGGGCCTACACCGAACACCGGGGAGCTGTTTTTT. It translates to CAISESRGQGPTPNTGELFF.

The rearrangement uses TRBV9 and TRBJ1-6, with 9 bases that match TRBD1. Germline V gene sequence: CDR1 SGDLS, CDR2 YYNGEE. This CDR3 is 17 amino acids long. The ends lost 3 bases at V and 9 bases at J; junction bases unmatched: 13. The CDR3 loop is CASSGPLSGQGFSPLHF. The DNA of the CDR3 is TGTGCCAGCAGCGGCCCATTATCGGGACAGGGATTTTCACCCCTCCACTTT.

The gene calls are TRBV7-6 and TRBJ1-3, with 7 bases lining up with TRBD1. V lost 0 bases, J lost 4 bases, and 9 bases stayed unmatched. This CDR3 is built from 17 residues. Looked up from germline, CDR1 is SGHVS and CDR2 is FNYEAQ. The CDR3 is CASSLALRGRSGNTIYF. CDR3 coding DNA: TGTGCCAGCAGCTTAGCGCTTAGGGGGCGATCCGGAAACACCATATATTTT.

The J gene is TRBJ2-7, the V gene TRBV3-1 (or the pseudogene TRBV3-2), with 8 bases that match TRBD2. CDR3 length equals 12 residues. V lost 3 bases to trimming and J lost 7 bases; unmatched junction nucleotides: 2. The germline V gene encodes CDR1 LGHDT and CDR2 YNNKEL (reference sequence). The DNA for the CDR3 is TGTGCCAGCAGCCATGCTAGCGGGGAGCAGTACTTC. This sequence encodes CASSHASGEQYF.

This clone was seen only once. V gene TRBV7-9 combines with J gene TRBJ2-3; TRBD1 might be the D (6 bases). V was shortened by 6 bases and J by 6 bases, with 22 bases between the two germline ends. Germline V CDR1 and CDR2: SEHNR, FQNEAQ (reference sequence). This CDR3 comprises 16 residues. The CDR3 here is CASRHPPGQGRDTQYF. Written as DNA, the CDR3 is TGTGCCAGCAGGCACCCACCGGGACAAGGAAGGGATACGCAGTATTTT.

For this clone: Distinct nucleotide sequences in the sample also encode this CDR3. The V and J genes are TRBV2 and TRBJ1-5; maybe TRBD1 (6 bases). Between the trimmed V and J ends, which lost 3 bases and 0 bases, there was a span of 9 bases. This CDR3 spans 15 amino acids. The germline CDR1 and CDR2 sequences are SNHLY and FYNNEI. Here the CDR3 DNA reads TGTGCCAGCAGTGAGACAGGCTATAGCAATCAGCCCCAGCATTTT. It codes for CASSETGYSNQPQHF. The whole variable domain, filled in from reference TRBV2 and TRBJ1-5, reads EPEVTQTPSHQVTQMGQEVILRCVPISNHLYFYWYRQILGQKVEFLVSFYNNEISEKSEIFDDQFSVERPDGSNFTLKIRSTKLEDSAMYFCASSETGYSNQPQHFGDGTRLSIL.

The V and J genes are TRBV27 and TRBJ1-1; 8 bases line up with TRBD1. Germline V gene sequence: CDR1 MNHEY, CDR2 SMNVEV (reference sequence). Germline trimming cut 5 bases from V and 0 bases from J; bases unmatched to any gene: 11. CDR3 length equals 17 residues. This chain's CDR3 is CASSPTGVPYLNTEAFF. CDR3 nucleotides: TGTGCCAGCAGTCCGACAGGGGTACCCTATTTGAACACTGAAGCTTTCTTT.

The chain couples TRBV3-1 (or the pseudogene TRBV3-2) to TRBJ2-1; possibly TRBD2 for D (5 bases). The CDR3 extends over 14 amino acids. The ends were cut back, 1 base at V and 7 bases at J, with 11 bases in the middle. Germline assignment: CDR1 LGHDT and CDR2 YNNKEL (reference sequence). CDR3 amino acids: CASSQGRLANEQFF. CDR3 nucleotide sequence: TGTGCCAGCAGCCAAGGGAGGCTGGCTAATGAGCAGTTCTTC.

The genes are TRBV6-2 or TRBV6-3 and TRBJ1-6, with D unresolved. The CDR3 length is 15 residues. CDR1 is MNHEY and CDR2 is SVGEGT in the germline V gene. Trimming removed 4 bases from V and 14 bases from J, with 21 bases in between. DNA for the CDR3: TGTGCCAGCAGTTCCACGAGGTTGGGGAGGTCAGCCCTCCACTTT. Protein: CASSSTRLGRSALHF.

The table lists this clone with a count of one. The genes are TRBV11-3 and TRBJ1-1, with D perhaps matching TRBD1 (5 bases). Germline V gene sequence: CDR1 SGHNT, CDR2 YENEEA. With 5 bases removed from V and 0 bases from J, the gap between germline ends came to 10 bases. This CDR3 comprises 14 residues. The CDR3 region is CASSDGHLNTEAFF. The CDR3 DNA sequence: TGTGCCAGCAGCGACGGACACCTGAACACTGAAGCTTTCTTT.

The chain carries TRBV3-1 (or the pseudogene TRBV3-2) and TRBJ2-7; TRBD2 matches 9 bases. This CDR3 has 15 residues. CDR1 is LGHDT and CDR2 is YNNKEL in the germline V gene (reference sequence). Trimming removed 4 bases from V and 1 base from J; junction bases left unmatched: 5. The CDR3 spells CASSPGRGGSYEQYF. The CDR3 DNA reads as TGTGCCAGCAGCCCAGGGCGGGGGGGATCCTACGAGCAGTACTTC.

The chain combines TRBV5-4 with TRBJ1-5; TRBD1 might be the D (6 bases). V was shortened by 4 bases and J by 4 bases, with 12 bases between the two germline ends. This CDR3 is 14 amino acids long. Germline V gene lookup returns CDR1 SGHNT and CDR2 YYREEE (reference sequence). The CDR3 loop reads CASSADRFNQPQHF. In nucleotides, the CDR3 is TGTGCCAGCAGCGCGGACAGATTTAATCAGCCCCAGCATTTT.

This chain links TRBV19 with TRBJ2-1, with 12 bases aligning to TRBD2. This CDR3 is built from 16 residues. Germline loops: CDR1 LNHDA, CDR2 SQIVND (reference sequence). The ends lost 1 base at V and 4 bases at J; junction bases unmatched: 2. The CDR3 region has the DNA TGTGCCAGTAGTATAGGGACTAGCGGGGTATACAATGAGCAGTTCTTC. Amino acids: CASSIGTSGVYNEQFF.

This sequence joins TRBV21-1 and TRBJ1-6; TRBD1, as called in the table, went unchecked against the DNA. TRBV21-1 is designated a pseudogene. This CDR3 has 19 residues. CDR3 nucleotide sequence: TGTGCCAGCCTAGACACTGGTGGGGTTTTGGGGCTCAAACCACCACCCCTCCACTTT. Translation: CASLDTGGVLGLKPPPLHF.

V and J are TRBV19 and TRBJ2-7; D call uncertain. Trimming took off 1 base at V and 1 base at J, with 5 bases between the two ends. CDR1 and CDR2 (germline): LNHDA, SQIVND (reference sequence). The CDR3 spans 13 residues. The CDR3 here is CASSIGPSYEQYF. Written as DNA, the CDR3 is TGTGCCAGTAGTATAGGTCCATCCTACGAGCAGTACTTC.

This clone has just a few counts. This sequence joins TRBV5-6 and TRBJ1-1; 8 bases agree with TRBD1. Germline CDR1 reads SGHDT; CDR2 reads YYEEEE. The CDR3 covers 11 residues. With 3 bases clipped from V and 13 bases from J, the junction kept 5 bases outside the gene matches. CDR3 sequence reads: CASSSTGVDFF. The CDR3 region has the DNA TGTGCCAGCAGCTCGACAGGGGTTGATTTCTTT.

In DNA form, the CDR3 reads TGTGCCTTGGTGGAGGGGGCTAATTATAATTCACCCCTCCACTTT. Protein: CALVEGANYNSPLHF. V and J are TRBV30 and TRBJ1-6; 7 bases are shared with TRBD1. Germline-derived CDR1 and CDR2 are GTSNPN and SVGIG (reference sequence). V was clipped by 7 bases and J by 4 bases; unmatched bases: 10. The CDR3 runs 15 residues.

The V gene is TRBV10-1, the J gene TRBJ2-7; 7 bases are shared with TRBD2. Germline V CDR1 and CDR2: WNHNN, SYGVQD (reference sequence). V gave up 1 base and J gave up 0 bases; unmatched junction bases: 6. CDR3 size: 16 residues. For the CDR3, the DNA is TGCGCCAGCAGTGAGTATCAGAGCGGGGCCTCCTACGAGCAGTACTTC. Translating gives CASSEYQSGASYEQYF.

The chain couples TRBV7-2 to TRBJ2-7; 9 bases agree with TRBD1. Matching the DNA end better, TRBJ2-1 makes the J call doubtful. The CDR3 length is 17 residues. The germline V gene has CDR1 SGHTA and CDR2 FQGNSA. This CDR3 is CASSFRLPGQGYDEQFF. The DNA for the CDR3 is TGTGCCAGCAGCTTTCGACTCCCGGGACAGGGATATGATGAGCAGTTCTTC.

The rearrangement links TRBV5-1 to TRBJ2-3; D possibly corresponds to TRBD1 (7 bases). The CDR3 is 17 amino acids. Germline V gene data show CDR1 as SGHRS and CDR2 as YFSETQ. V lost 4 bases, J lost 0 bases, and 18 bases lay in between. The CDR3, as DNA: TGCGCCAGCAGCCTGGGGGGACAGAGCCTAAGCACAGATACGCAGTATTTT. The encoded protein is CASSLGGQSLSTDTQYF.

The chain is built from TRBV12-3 or TRBV12-4 and TRBJ1-5, with 9 bases that match TRBD1. Trimming cost V 8 bases and J 5 bases; bases outside gene matches: 4. This CDR3 is built from 13 residues. The CDR3 sequence: CASGYRGHQPQHF. Written as DNA, the CDR3 is TGTGCCAGCGGGTACAGGGGGCATCAGCCCCAGCATTTT.